The 32 T cell receptor beta chains presented below share a single source sample, sequenced in a study of blood T cell repertoires in COVID-19. Measured with immunoSEQ multiplex PCR; TCRdb has only the in-frame clones, and not every one. This sample has 100,000 or so clones, with 69% found just once. The sequenced material came from peripheral blood. The receptors derive from a man older than 75 with acute or convalescent COVID-19.

The V call is TRBV29-1, the J call TRBJ2-2, with D perhaps TRBD2 (5 bases). The CDR3 contains 16 residues. Germline V lookup: CDR1 SQVTM, CDR2 ANQGSEA. V was shortened by 7 bases and J by 3 bases, with 21 bases between the two germline ends. CDR3 residues: CSAPAGLALHTGELFF. In DNA, the CDR3 is TGCAGCGCACCGGCTGGGCTAGCTTTGCACACCGGGGAGCTGTTTTTT.

The rearrangement joins TRBV28 to TRBJ1-2, with D unresolved. Trimming left V 6 bases short and J 2 bases short, with 7 bases between. This CDR3 region has 12 residues. Germline V gene sequence: CDR1 MDHEN, CDR2 SYDVKM. The CDR3 bases are TGTGCCAGCAGGCTCCAGAACTATGGCTACACCTTC. This sequence encodes CASRLQNYGYTF.

This clone was observed a handful of times. The gene calls are TRBV7-2 and TRBJ2-7, with 7 bases aligning to TRBD1. CDR3 length: 15 residues. V was pared by 5 bases and J by 4 bases, with 11 bases of the junction left unmatched. The germline gives CDR1 SGHTA, CDR2 FQGNSA. The CDR3 region has the DNA TGTGCCAGCAGCGACCCCGACAGGGCTTCTTACGAGCAGTACTTC. It translates to CASSDPDRASYEQYF.

The J gene is TRBJ2-2, the V gene TRBV7-2; 11 bases are shared with TRBD2. This CDR3 has 17 residues. The J segment lost 1 base and the V segment lost 2 bases, leaving 3 bases of the junction unmatched. Germline values: CDR1 SGHTA, CDR2 FQGNSA. The CDR3, as DNA: TGTGCCAGCAGCTTACTGGGACTAGCGGTGAACACCGGGGAGCTGTTTTTT. The encoded protein is CASSLLGLAVNTGELFF.

The J gene is TRBJ2-7, the V gene TRBV21-1; the tabulated D call, TRBD2, remains unverified against the DNA. TRBV21-1 is noted as a pseudogene. There are 20 residues in the CDR3. The CDR3 DNA reads as TGTGCCAGCAGCAAGAATGACCCCTGTACCTGCGGGCCCCCCCCACACGAGCAGTACTTC. This gives the protein CASSKNDPCTCGPPPHEQYF.

This clone has a handful of counts. The J gene is TRBJ1-1, the V gene TRBV10-1, with 7 bases fitting TRBD1. With 4 bases clipped from V and 11 bases from J, the junction kept 4 bases outside the gene matches. Germline values: CDR1 WNHNN, CDR2 SYGVQD (reference sequence). There are 11 residues in the CDR3. The CDR3 DNA is TGCGCCAGCAGTGGACAGGGACCGGCTTTCTTT. This translates into CASSGQGPAFF.

The chain couples TRBV5-4 to TRBJ1-1; no clear D gene. With 4 bases removed from V and 5 bases from J, the gap between germline ends came to 15 bases. CDR1 is SGHNT and CDR2 is YYREEE in the germline V gene (reference sequence). The CDR3 sequence is 14 residues long. The CDR3: CASSLTPGKTEAFF. CDR3 nucleotides: TGTGCCAGCAGCCTTACTCCCGGGAAGACTGAAGCTTTCTTT.

The chain is built from TRBV5-5 and TRBJ1-3; D gene ambiguous. Germline CDR1 and CDR2: SGHKS and YYEKEE (reference sequence). V dropped 5 bases and J dropped 0 bases, with 15 bases sitting between them. The CDR3 has 16 residues. The CDR3 is CASSSQRGSSGNTIYF. CDR3 nucleotide sequence: TGTGCCAGCAGTTCCCAACGCGGCAGCTCTGGAAACACCATATATTTT.

The chain links TRBV4-3 to TRBJ2-7; unclear D gene. The V gene's germline CDR1 is LGHNA and CDR2 YSLEER. Trimming took off 0 bases at V and 3 bases at J, with 15 bases between the two ends. The CDR3 is 16 residues long. As DNA, the CDR3 is TGCGCCAGCAGCCAAGAGGCACGGAGCCCTAGCTACGAGCAGTACTTC. The encoded protein is CASSQEARSPSYEQYF.

This clone was detected only a few times. The chain couples TRBV11-3 to TRBJ2-4; a weak D match, TRBD1 (6 bases). The CDR3 runs 17 residues. V lost 0 bases and J lost 0, with 12 bases in between. Germline CDR1 is SGHNT and CDR2 is YENEEA. CDR3 region: CASSLDGSGEAKNIQYF. The CDR3, as DNA: TGTGCCAGCAGCTTAGATGGCTCAGGGGAAGCCAAAAACATTCAGTACTTC.

The chain combines TRBV7-9 with TRBJ1-3, with unresolved D. CDR1 is SEHNR and CDR2 is FQNEAQ in the germline V gene (reference sequence). This CDR3 has 12 residues. V was shortened by 8 bases and J by 4 bases, with 9 bases between the two germline ends. The CDR3 nucleotides are TGTGCCAGCTACCCCGGGGGAAACACCATATATTTT. It translates to CASYPGGNTIYF.

The rearrangement joins TRBV6-2 or TRBV6-3 to TRBJ2-7; weak D call: TRBD2 (6 bases). Trimming left V 6 bases short and J 7 bases short, with 22 bases between. Germline V gives CDR1 MNHEY, CDR2 SVGEGT. The CDR3 has 15 amino acids. The chain's CDR3 is CASSRDLEGPGEQYF. CDR3 bases: TGTGCCAGCAGCCGAGATTTGGAGGGCCCTGGAGAGCAGTACTTC.

This clone was found once. The gene calls are TRBV12-3 or TRBV12-4 and TRBJ1-2; D is uncertain. Trimming left V 4 bases short and J 2 bases short, with 8 bases between. CDR3 length: 13 residues. This CDR3 reads CASSSRENYGYTF. The CDR3 region has the DNA TGTGCCAGCAGTTCCCGGGAAAACTATGGCTACACCTTC.

The CDR3, as DNA: TGTGCCAGCAGCCCGTGGACTAGCGGCAACTACGAGCAGTACTTC. Its protein is CASSPWTSGNYEQYF. This chain connects TRBV7-6 to TRBJ2-7; 10 nucleotides line up with TRBD2. Per the germline V gene, CDR1 is SGHVS and CDR2 is FNYEAQ. The CDR3 has 15 residues. The ends lost 5 bases at V and 3 bases at J; junction bases unmatched: 7.

This chain uses TRBV28 with TRBJ2-3, with D possibly being TRBD2 (6 bases). The CDR3 sequence is 13 residues long. V lost 5 bases, J lost 3 bases, and 9 bases lay in between. Germline V gene sequence: CDR1 MDHEN, CDR2 SYDVKM. The CDR3 nucleotides are TGTGCCAGCAGTAAAGGAGGGACAGATACGCAGTATTTT. It specifies CASSKGGTDTQYF.

Only a few counts were recorded for this clone. V usage is TRBV7-2 and J usage is TRBJ1-1; 7 nucleotides match TRBD1. J lost 2 bases, V lost 3 bases, and 12 bases had no gene match. Looked up from germline, CDR1 is SGHTA and CDR2 is FQGNSA. CDR3 length: 17 amino acids. In DNA, the CDR3 is TGTGCCAGCAGCTTTACCTCTGTAGGGGGCTTCAACACTGAAGCTTTCTTT. Translated, it gives CASSFTSVGGFNTEAFF.

In its sample, this clone was seen a few times. This chain joins TRBV4-3 and TRBJ2-3; D gene ambiguous. This CDR3 has 15 residues. The V gene lost 3 bases and the J gene lost 1 base, with 11 bases spanning the gap. Germline V gene sequence: CDR1 LGHNA, CDR2 YSLEER. For the CDR3, the DNA is TGCGCCAGCAGCCACGGCTCAGGCGGCACAGATACGCAGTATTTT. Translation: CASSHGSGGTDTQYF.

This clone has only one observation. The CDR3 sequence: CASSEWGNSNQPQHF. CDR3 nucleotide sequence: TGTGCCAGCAGTGAATGGGGCAATAGCAATCAGCCCCAGCATTTT. V gene TRBV2 combines with J gene TRBJ1-5; D is perhaps TRBD1 (5 bases). Germline lookup yields CDR1 SNHLY and CDR2 FYNNEI. This CDR3 has 15 residues. Trimming removed 2 bases at V and 0 bases at J, with 8 bases between. The entire variable domain, with the rest obtained from reference TRBV2 and TRBJ1-5, is as follows: EPEVTQTPSHQVTQMGQEVILRCVPISNHLYFYWYRQILGQKVEFLVSFYNNEISEKSEIFDDQFSVERPDGSNFTLKIRSTKLEDSAMYFCASSEWGNSNQPQHFGDGTRLSIL.

The chain uses TRBV5-4 and TRBJ2-7; TRBD1 matches at 10 bases. V shed 1 base, J shed 5 bases, and the junction held 3 bases outside the gene matches. There are 14 residues in the CDR3. The V gene's germline CDR1 is SGHNT and CDR2 YYREEE (reference sequence). The CDR3 region has the DNA TGTGCCAGCAGCTTGCAAGGGACAGGGGACGAGCAGTACTTC. Amino acids: CASSLQGTGDEQYF.

The chain has TRBV28 and TRBJ1-4; D may be TRBD1 (5 bases). The length of the CDR3 is 13 residues. Germline V gene lookup returns CDR1 MDHEN and CDR2 SYDVKM. Trimming removed 7 bases from V and 15 bases from J, with 21 bases in between. As DNA, the CDR3 is TGTGCCAGCACTGGTGACGTAACAGGTCGATTGTTTTTT. Its translation: CASTGDVTGRLFF.

The chain combines TRBV5-1 with TRBJ2-2; no reliable D call. This CDR3 has 16 residues. The V and J ends lost 0 bases and 3 bases respectively, with 12 bases between them. Germline loops: CDR1 SGHRS, CDR2 YFSETQ. The CDR3 here is CASSLEQPRDTGELFF. The CDR3, as DNA: TGCGCCAGCAGCTTGGAACAACCCCGGGACACCGGGGAGCTGTTTTTT.

The J gene is TRBJ2-1, the V gene TRBV3-1 (or the pseudogene TRBV3-2); the match to TRBD2 covers 7 bases. Germline V gene lookup returns CDR1 LGHDT and CDR2 YNNKEL (reference sequence). V shed 6 bases and J 4 bases; nucleotides not matched to a gene: 9. The CDR3 is made up of 15 amino acids. This chain's CDR3 is CASRKGRELYNEQFF. CDR3 DNA: TGTGCCAGCAGGAAAGGGCGGGAGCTTTACAATGAGCAGTTCTTC.

This clone was picked up a small number of times. The chain uses TRBV29-1 and TRBJ2-5; D possibly corresponds to TRBD1 (5 bases). The CDR3 is made up of 14 amino acids. The germline V and J ends were trimmed by 3 bases and 2 bases, with 13 bases remaining between them. The germline gives CDR1 SQVTM, CDR2 ANQGSEA. CDR3 DNA: TGCAGCGTTGATTGGCAGGGTGGTCAAGAGACCCAGTACTTC. Translating gives CSVDWQGGQETQYF. Complete variable domain (other parts from reference TRBV29-1 and TRBJ2-5): SAVISQKPSRDICQRGTSLTIQCQVDSQVTMMFWYRQQPGQSLTLIATANQGSEATYESGFVIDKFPISRPNLTFSTLTVSNMSPEDSSIYLCSVDWQGGQETQYFGPGTRLLVL.

The chain carries TRBV11-2 and TRBJ2-3, with D possibly TRBD1 on 5 matching bases. Germline V gene lookup returns CDR1 SGHAT and CDR2 FQNNGV. This CDR3 spans 14 amino acids. Trimming cost V 2 bases and J 2 bases, with 8 bases left between them. The CDR3 DNA reads as TGTGCCAGCAGCTTAACAGGCAACACAGATACGCAGTATTTT. Protein: CASSLTGNTDTQYF.

V usage is TRBV7-2 and J usage is TRBJ1-5; D is unclear. V was trimmed by 3 bases and J by 0 bases, leaving 6 bases between them. CDR1 is SGHTA and CDR2 is FQGNSA in the germline V gene. This CDR3 has 14 residues. This CDR3 reads CASSFRASNQPQHF. In DNA form, the CDR3 reads TGTGCCAGCAGCTTTCGAGCTAGCAATCAGCCCCAGCATTTT.

CDR3 sequence: CASSAPGQGDYEQYF. The CDR3 nucleotides are TGTGCCAGCAGTGCACCGGGACAGGGAGACTACGAGCAGTACTTC. This chain connects TRBV6-2 or TRBV6-3 to TRBJ2-7; 9 bases line up with TRBD1. Germline V lookup: CDR1 MNHEY, CDR2 SVGEGT. The CDR3 has 15 residues. Trimming cost V 5 bases and J 3 bases; bases outside gene matches: 8.

The chain couples TRBV19 to TRBJ1-5; D call uncertain. Per the germline V gene, CDR1 is LNHDA and CDR2 is SQIVND (reference sequence). This CDR3 has 15 amino acids. Trimming took 3 bases from V and 2 from J, leaving 11 bases between them. The DNA of the CDR3 is TGTGCCAGTAGTATCTCTCTCCGGGGCAATCAGCCCCAGCATTTT. Its protein is CASSISLRGNQPQHF.

The chain employs TRBV19 and TRBJ2-1; 11 bases agree with TRBD2. The CDR3 consists of 18 residues. V trimming: 0 bases; J trimming: 4 bases; junction bases outside the gene matches: 8. In germline, CDR1 is LNHDA, CDR2 SQIVND (reference sequence). CDR3 loop: CASSIDWASGRRYNEQFF. CDR3 nucleotides: TGTGCCAGTAGTATAGATTGGGCTAGCGGGAGGCGTTACAATGAGCAGTTCTTC.

The table lists this clone with a few counts. This chain joins TRBV7-8 and TRBJ2-1, with 8 positions matching TRBD2. V lost 2 bases, J lost 4 bases, and 7 bases stayed unmatched. Germline V gives CDR1 SGHVS, CDR2 FQNEAQ. There are 16 residues in the CDR3. CDR3 nucleotide sequence: TGTGCCAGCAGCTTATATATTAGCGGGGAATACAATGAGCAGTTCTTC. Protein: CASSLYISGEYNEQFF.

The chain joins TRBV6-5 to TRBJ1-2; tentative D call: TRBD1 (6 bases). This CDR3 spans 14 amino acids. Trimming cost V 10 bases and J 6 bases, with 21 bases left between them. CDR1 and CDR2 from the germline V gene are MNHEY and SVGAGI. The CDR3 sequence: CAIRLGGEYDGYTF. The CDR3 DNA reads as TGTGCCATCCGACTAGGGGGGGAATACGATGGCTACACCTTC.

This sequence joins TRBV6-5 and TRBJ2-3; a weak D match, TRBD1 (5 bases). Looked up from germline, CDR1 is MNHEY and CDR2 is SVGAGI. The CDR3 is 14 residues long. Trimming removed 8 bases from V and 5 bases from J, with 17 bases in between. CDR3 in DNA: TGTGCCAGCGGGGCTGGGGCCGGATTAGATACGCAGTATTTT. This translates into CASGAGAGLDTQYF.

The chain combines TRBV7-9 with TRBJ2-1; TRBD2 might be the D (5 bases). Germline loops: CDR1 SEHNR, CDR2 FQNEAQ (reference sequence). This CDR3 has 14 amino acids. The germline V and J ends were trimmed by 1 base and 9 bases, with 13 bases remaining between them. CDR3 DNA sequence: TGTGCCAGCAGCTTAGTGACCATCGAGGGTGAGCAGTTCTTC. Its translation: CASSLVTIEGEQFF.